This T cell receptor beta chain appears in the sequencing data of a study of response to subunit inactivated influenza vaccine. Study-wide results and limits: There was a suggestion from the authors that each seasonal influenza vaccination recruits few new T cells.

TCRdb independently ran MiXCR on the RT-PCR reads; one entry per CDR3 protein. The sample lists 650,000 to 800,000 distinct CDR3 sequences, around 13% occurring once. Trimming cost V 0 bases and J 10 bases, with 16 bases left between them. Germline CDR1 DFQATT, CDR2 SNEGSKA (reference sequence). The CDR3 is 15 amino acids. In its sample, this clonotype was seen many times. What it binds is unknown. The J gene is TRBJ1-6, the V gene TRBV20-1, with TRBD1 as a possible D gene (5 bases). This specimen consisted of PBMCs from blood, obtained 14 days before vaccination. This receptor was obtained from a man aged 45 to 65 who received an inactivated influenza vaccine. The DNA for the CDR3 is TGCAGTGCTAGAGATCCCAATCAGGGCGGGTCACCCCTCCACTTT. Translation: CSARDPNQGGSPLHF.